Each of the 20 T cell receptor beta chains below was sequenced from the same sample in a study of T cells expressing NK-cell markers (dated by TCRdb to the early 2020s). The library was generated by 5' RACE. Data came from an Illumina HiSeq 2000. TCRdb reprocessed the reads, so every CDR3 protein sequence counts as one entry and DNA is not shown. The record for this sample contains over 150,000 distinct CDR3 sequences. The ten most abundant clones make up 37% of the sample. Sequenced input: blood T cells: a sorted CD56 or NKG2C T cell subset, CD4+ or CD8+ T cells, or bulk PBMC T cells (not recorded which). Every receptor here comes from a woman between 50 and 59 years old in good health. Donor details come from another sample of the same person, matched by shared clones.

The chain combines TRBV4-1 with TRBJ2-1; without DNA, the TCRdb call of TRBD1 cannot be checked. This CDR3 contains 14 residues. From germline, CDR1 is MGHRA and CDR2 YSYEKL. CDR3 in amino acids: CASSQGTTYNEQFF.

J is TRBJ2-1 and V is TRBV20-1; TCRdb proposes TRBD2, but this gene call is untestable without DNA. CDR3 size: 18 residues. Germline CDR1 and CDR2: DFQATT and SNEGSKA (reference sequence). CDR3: CSAAGDLAGARSYNEQFF.

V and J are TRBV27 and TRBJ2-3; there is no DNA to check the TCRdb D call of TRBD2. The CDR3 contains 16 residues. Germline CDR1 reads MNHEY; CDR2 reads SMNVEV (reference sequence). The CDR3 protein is CASSPIILAGTDTQYF.

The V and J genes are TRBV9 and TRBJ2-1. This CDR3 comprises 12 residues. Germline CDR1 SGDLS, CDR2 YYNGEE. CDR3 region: CASSVSTSEQFF.

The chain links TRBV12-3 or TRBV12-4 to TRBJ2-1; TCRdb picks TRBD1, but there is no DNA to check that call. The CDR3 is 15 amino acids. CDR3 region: CASSSRQGRHNEQFF.

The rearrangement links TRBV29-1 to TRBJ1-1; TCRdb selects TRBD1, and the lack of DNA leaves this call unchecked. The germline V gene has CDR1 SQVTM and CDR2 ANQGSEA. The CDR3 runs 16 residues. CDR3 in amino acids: CSVEVRDTEGNPEAFF.

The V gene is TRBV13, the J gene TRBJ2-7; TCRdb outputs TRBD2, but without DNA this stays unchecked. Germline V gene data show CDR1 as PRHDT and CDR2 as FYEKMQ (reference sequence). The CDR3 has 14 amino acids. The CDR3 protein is CASSLGADSYEQYF.

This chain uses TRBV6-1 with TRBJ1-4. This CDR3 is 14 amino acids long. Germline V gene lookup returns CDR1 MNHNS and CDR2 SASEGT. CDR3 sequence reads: CASRRDISAEKLFF.

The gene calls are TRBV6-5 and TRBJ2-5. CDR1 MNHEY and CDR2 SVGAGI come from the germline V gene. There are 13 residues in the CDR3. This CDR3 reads CASSYYPAETQYF.

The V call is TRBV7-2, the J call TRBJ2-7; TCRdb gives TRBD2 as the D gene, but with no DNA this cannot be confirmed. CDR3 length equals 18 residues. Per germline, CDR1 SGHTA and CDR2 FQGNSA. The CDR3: CASSLAATSTLGADEQYF.

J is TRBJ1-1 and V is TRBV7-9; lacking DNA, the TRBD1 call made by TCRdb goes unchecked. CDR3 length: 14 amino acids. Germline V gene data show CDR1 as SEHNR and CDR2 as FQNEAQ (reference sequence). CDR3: CASSLVGTGVEAFF.

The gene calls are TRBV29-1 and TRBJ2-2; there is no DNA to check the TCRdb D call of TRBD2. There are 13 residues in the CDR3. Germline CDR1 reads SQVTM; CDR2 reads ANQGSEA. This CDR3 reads CSAEETSTGELFF.

This chain's CDR3 is CASSESHGVSYNEQFF. The chain carries TRBV2 and TRBJ2-1. From germline, CDR1 is SNHLY and CDR2 FYNNEI. This CDR3 is built from 16 residues. Full variable domain (missing parts from reference TRBV2 and TRBJ2-1): EPEVTQTPSHQVTQMGQEVILRCVPISNHLYFYWYRQILGQKVEFLVSFYNNEISEKSEIFDDQFSVERPDGSNFTLKIRSTKLEDSAMYFCASSESHGVSYNEQFFGPGTRLTVL.

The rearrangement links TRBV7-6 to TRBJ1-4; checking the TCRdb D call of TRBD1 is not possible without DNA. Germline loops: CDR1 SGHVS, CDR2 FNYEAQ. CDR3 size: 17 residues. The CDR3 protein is CASSRSGTGQGGEKLFF.

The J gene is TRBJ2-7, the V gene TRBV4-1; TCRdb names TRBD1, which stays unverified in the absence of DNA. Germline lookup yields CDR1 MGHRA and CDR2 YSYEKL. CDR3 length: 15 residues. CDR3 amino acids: CASSQGDRGGSEQYF.

The CDR3 here is CASGGTEYEQYF. The chain uses TRBV2 and TRBJ2-7; absent DNA, TCRdb's TRBD1 call cannot be checked. The CDR3 covers 12 residues. Germline loops: CDR1 SNHLY, CDR2 FYNNEI.

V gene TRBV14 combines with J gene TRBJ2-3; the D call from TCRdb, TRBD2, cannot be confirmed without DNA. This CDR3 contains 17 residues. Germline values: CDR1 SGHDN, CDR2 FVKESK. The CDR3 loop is CASSQPLEGGGTDTQYF.

The CDR3 region is CSVVGLSSGNTIYF. The V gene is TRBV29-1, the J gene TRBJ1-3. This CDR3 contains 14 residues. Looked up from germline, CDR1 is SQVTM and CDR2 is ANQGSEA.

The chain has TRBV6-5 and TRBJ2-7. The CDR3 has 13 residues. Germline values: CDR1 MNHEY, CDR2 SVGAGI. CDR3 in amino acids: CASSYEELGEQYF.

This CDR3 is CASSPRGTSVDTQYF. V and J are TRBV7-8 and TRBJ2-3; TCRdb's D gene call, TRBD2, goes unchecked for lack of DNA. From germline, CDR1 is SGHVS and CDR2 FQNEAQ. This CDR3 has 15 residues.